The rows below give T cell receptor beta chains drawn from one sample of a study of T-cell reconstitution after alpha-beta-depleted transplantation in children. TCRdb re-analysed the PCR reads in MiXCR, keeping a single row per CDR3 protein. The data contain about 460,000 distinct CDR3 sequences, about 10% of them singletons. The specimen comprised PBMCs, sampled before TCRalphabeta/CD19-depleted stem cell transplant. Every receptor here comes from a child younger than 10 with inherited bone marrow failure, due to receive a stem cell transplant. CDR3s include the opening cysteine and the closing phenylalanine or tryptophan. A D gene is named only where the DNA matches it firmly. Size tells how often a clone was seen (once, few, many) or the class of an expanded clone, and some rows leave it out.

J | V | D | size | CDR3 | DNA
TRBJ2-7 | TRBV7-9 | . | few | CASSLNSGEFSYEQYF | TGTGCCAGCAGCTTAAACTCTGGGGAGTTTTCCTACGAGCAGTACTTC
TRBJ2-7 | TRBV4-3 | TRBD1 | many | CASSQDPWQGAYEQYF | TGCGCCAGCAGCCAAGATCCCTGGCAGGGGGCCTACGAGCAGTACTTC
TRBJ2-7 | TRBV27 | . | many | CASTPGTSHEQYF | TGTGCCAGCACCCCCGGGACCTCTCACGAGCAGTACTTC
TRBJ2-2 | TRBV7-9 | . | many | CASSPGRFGELFF | TGTGCCAGCAGCCCTGGGCGTTTCGGGGAGCTGTTTTTT
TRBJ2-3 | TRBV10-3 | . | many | CAITRGGTDTQYF | TGTGCCATCACGAGGGGGGGCACAGATACGCAGTATTTT
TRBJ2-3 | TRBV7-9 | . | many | CASSFSEGADTQYF | TGTGCCAGCAGCTTCTCGGAGGGGGCAGATACGCAGTATTTT
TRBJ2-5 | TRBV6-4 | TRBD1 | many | CAITTGKETQYF | TGTGCCATTACGACAGGGAAAGAGACCCAGTACTTC
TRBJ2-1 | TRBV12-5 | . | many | CASGLVQGGSSYNEQFF | TGTGCTAGTGGTTTGGTACAAGGGGGGAGCTCCTACAATGAGCAGTTCTTC
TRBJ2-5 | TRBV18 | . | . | CASSRTGSETQYF | TGTGCCAGCTCACGCACAGGGTCCGAGACCCAGTACTTC
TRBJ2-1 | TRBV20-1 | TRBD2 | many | CSAWTSGSHEQFF | TGCAGTGCTTGGACTAGCGGGAGCCATGAGCAGTTCTTC
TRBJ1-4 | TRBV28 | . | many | CASSRGQRNEKLFF | TGTGCCAGCAGTCGGGGGCAGAGAAATGAAAAACTGTTTTTT
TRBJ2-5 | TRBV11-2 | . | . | CASRHSSLETQYF | TGTGCCAGCAGGCATAGTAGTTTAGAGACCCAGTACTTC
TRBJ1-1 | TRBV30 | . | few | CAWSVVAGYKGTEAFF | TGTGCCTGGAGTGTGGTGGCAGGTTATAAGGGCACTGAAGCTTTCTTT
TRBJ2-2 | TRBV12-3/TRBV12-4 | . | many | CASSSRGANTGELFF | TGTGCCAGCAGTAGCCGAGGGGCGAACACCGGGGAGCTGTTTTTT
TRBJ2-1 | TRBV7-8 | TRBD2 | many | CASSRLAGGLDYNEQFF | TGTGCCAGCAGCAGACTAGCGGGAGGGCTCGATTACAATGAGCAGTTCTTC
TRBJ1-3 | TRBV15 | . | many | CATSRAVGSGNTIYF | TGTGCCACCAGCAGAGCGGTCGGCTCTGGAAACACCATATATTTT
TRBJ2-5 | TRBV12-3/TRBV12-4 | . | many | CASSTTGEETQYF | TGTGCCAGCAGCACCACGGGAGAAGAGACCCAGTACTTC
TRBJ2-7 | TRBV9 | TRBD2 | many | CASSGGTSRLEQYF | TGTGCCAGCAGCGGGGGGACTAGCCGTCTCGAGCAGTACTTC
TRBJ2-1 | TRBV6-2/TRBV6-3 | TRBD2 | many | CASSLLADFYNEQFF | TGTGCCAGCAGCCTACTAGCGGACTTCTACAATGAGCAGTTCTTC
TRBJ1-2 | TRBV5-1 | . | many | CASSVGQLNYGYTF | TGCGCCAGCAGCGTCGGACAGCTGAACTATGGCTACACCTTC
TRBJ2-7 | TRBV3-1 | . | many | CASSLDKGLPYEQYF | TGTGCCAGCAGTCTTGATAAAGGACTCCCCTACGAGCAGTACTTC
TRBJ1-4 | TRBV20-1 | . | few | CSAREGSANEKLFF | TGCAGTGCTAGAGAGGGATCGGCTAATGAAAAACTGTTTTTT
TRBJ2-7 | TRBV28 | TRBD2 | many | CASSPLGGRPSYEQYF | TGTGCCAGCAGTCCCCTAGGCGGGAGGCCCTCCTACGAGCAGTACTTC
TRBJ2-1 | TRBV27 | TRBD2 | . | CASSSGEVRTSGSGDEQFF | TGTGCCAGCAGTTCGGGCGAGGTGAGGACTAGCGGGAGCGGCGATGAGCAGTTCTTC
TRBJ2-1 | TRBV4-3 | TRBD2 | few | CASSHLVGLADDDEQFF | TGCGCCAGCAGCCACCTGGTAGGGCTAGCGGACGATGATGAGCAGTTCTTC
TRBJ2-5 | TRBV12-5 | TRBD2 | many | CASSAGLAGDRETQYF | TGTGCTAGTTCGGCCGGTCTAGCGGGAGACCGAGAGACCCAGTACTTC
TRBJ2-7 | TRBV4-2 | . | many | CASSQEPGISYEQYF | TGTGCCAGCAGCCAAGAACCAGGGATCTCCTACGAGCAGTACTTC
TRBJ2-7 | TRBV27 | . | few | CASSPSGWEQYF | TGTGCCAGCAGTCCGAGTGGTTGGGAGCAGTACTTC
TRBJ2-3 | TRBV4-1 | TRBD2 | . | CASSQVLRTSSLWDTQYF | TGCGCCAGCAGCCAAGTTCTGAGGACTAGCTCCCTCTGGGATACGCAGTATTTT
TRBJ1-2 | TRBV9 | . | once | CASRPEGSNYGYTF | TGTGCCAGCCGCCCTGAAGGGTCTAACTATGGCTACACCTTC
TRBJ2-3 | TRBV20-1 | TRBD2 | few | CSASRLAGASDTQYF | TGCAGTGCTAGCAGACTAGCGGGAGCCTCAGATACGCAGTATTTT
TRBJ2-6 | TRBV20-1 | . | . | CSARGREGANVLF | TGCAGTGCTAGAGGCAGGGAAGGGGCCAACGTCCTTTTC
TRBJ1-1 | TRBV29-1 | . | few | CSVAGTNTEAFF | TGCAGCGTTGCAGGGACGAACACTGAAGCTTTCTTT
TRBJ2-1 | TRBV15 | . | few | CATSRDLRGYNEQFF | TGTGCCACCAGCAGAGATCTTAGGGGTTACAATGAGCAGTTCTTC
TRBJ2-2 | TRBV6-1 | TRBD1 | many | CASRGTGNTGELFF | TGTGCCTCCCGTGGGACAGGGAACACCGGGGAGCTGTTTTTT
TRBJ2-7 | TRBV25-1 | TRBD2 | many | CASSEFGAGEDEQYF | TGTGCCAGCAGTGAATTTGGAGCGGGAGAGGACGAGCAGTACTTC
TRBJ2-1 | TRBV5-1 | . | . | CASNDPGLPTIAQFF | TGCGCCAGCAATGACCCGGGACTCCCCACAATCGCGCAGTTCTTC
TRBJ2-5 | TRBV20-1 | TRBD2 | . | CSALPGLAGGQETQYF | TGCAGTGCTCTCCCGGGACTAGCGGGAGGGCAAGAGACCCAGTACTTC
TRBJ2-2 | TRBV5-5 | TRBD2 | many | CASSLSGGRNTGELFF | TGTGCCAGCAGCTTGTCTGGCGGGAGGAACACCGGGGAGCTGTTTTTT
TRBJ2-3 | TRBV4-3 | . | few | CASSQSGTITDTQYF | TGCGCCAGCAGCCAATCGGGGACGATCACAGATACGCAGTATTTT
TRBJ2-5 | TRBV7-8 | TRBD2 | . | CASSPISGSGDETQYF | TGTGCCAGCAGCCCAATTAGCGGGAGTGGGGATGAGACCCAGTACTTC
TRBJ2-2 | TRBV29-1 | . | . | CSVAGGRNTGELFF | TGCAGCGTGGCCGGAGGGCGGAACACCGGGGAGCTGTTTTTT
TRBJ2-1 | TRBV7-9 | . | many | CASSFRAGGAYNEQFF | TGTGCCAGCAGCTTTCGTGCGGGTGGGGCCTACAATGAGCAGTTCTTC
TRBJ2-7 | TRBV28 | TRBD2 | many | CASSLRGSRSYEQYF | TGTGCCAGCAGTTTACGCGGGAGCCGCTCCTACGAGCAGTACTTC
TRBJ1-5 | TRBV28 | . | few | CASSLFAGDQPQHF | TGTGCCAGCAGTTTATTTGCGGGAGATCAGCCCCAGCATTTT
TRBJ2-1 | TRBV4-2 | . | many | CASSQESGRRGDNEQFF | TGTGCCAGCAGCCAAGAGTCGGGTCGCCGGGGCGACAATGAGCAGTTCTTC
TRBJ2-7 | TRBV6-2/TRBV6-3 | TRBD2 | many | CASSPTSRTYEQYF | TGTGCCAGCAGTCCGACTAGCCGGACCTACGAGCAGTACTTC
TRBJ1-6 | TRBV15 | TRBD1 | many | CATSRDRAGGSPLHF | TGTGCCACCAGCAGAGATAGGGCAGGGGGCTCACCCCTCCACTTT
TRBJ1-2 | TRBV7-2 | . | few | CASSSSGTSNYGYTF | TGTGCCAGCAGCTCCTCCGGGACATCCAACTATGGCTACACCTTC
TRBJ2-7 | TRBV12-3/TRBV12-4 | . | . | CASSFRVAYDQYF | TGTGCCAGCAGTTTCCGAGTGGCCTACGACCAGTACTTC
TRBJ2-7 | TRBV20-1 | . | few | CCASFSRDNLLPYEQYF | TGCTGTGCTAGCTTTTCTCGAGACAACCTACTCCCCTACGAGCAGTACTTC
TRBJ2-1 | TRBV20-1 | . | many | CSARDVETNEQFF | TGCAGTGCTAGAGATGTAGAAACCAATGAGCAGTTCTTC
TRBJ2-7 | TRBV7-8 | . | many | CASSSMIIPVVGGTYEQYF | TGTGCCAGCAGCTCCATGATCATCCCGGTAGTGGGCGGAACCTACGAGCAGTACTTC